Each of the 30 T cell receptor beta chains below was sequenced from the same sample in a study of blood T cell repertoires in COVID-19 (dated by TCRdb to the early 2020s). The library was prepared using the immunoSEQ multiplex PCR assay. TCRdb retrieved this table from immuneACCESS and kept in-frame rearrangements only. Not all clones are present; in checked studies, unresolved V genes account for under half, and no reason is known for the remainder. For this sample there are approximately 180,000 clones; 75% to 90% appear just once. The ten biggest clones cover over 2% of the sample. Source material: PBMCs or T cells enriched from blood (not recorded which). The receptor set was obtained from a woman aged 40 to 50 with acute COVID-19.

This sequence joins TRBV19 and TRBJ2-1, with 7 bases lining up with TRBD1. V shed 3 bases and J 7 bases; nucleotides not matched to a gene: 6. Germline V lookup: CDR1 LNHDA, CDR2 SQIVND (reference sequence). This CDR3 has 14 residues. CDR3 amino acids: CASSMGQSKNEQFF. CDR3 in DNA: TGTGCCAGTAGTATGGGACAGAGTAAGAATGAGCAGTTCTTC. Drawing the rest from reference TRBV19 and TRBJ2-1, the complete variable domain is DGGITQSPKYLFRKEGQNVTLSCEQNLNHDAMYWYRQDPGQGLRLIYYSQIVNDFQKGDIAEGYSVSREKKESFPLTVTSAQKNPTAFYLCASSMGQSKNEQFFGPGTRLTVL.

The chain combines TRBV7-6 with TRBJ2-5; a possible D gene is TRBD2 (6 bases). The V and J ends lost 6 bases and 4 bases respectively, with 15 bases between them. Germline assignment: CDR1 SGHVS and CDR2 FNYEAQ. CDR3 length: 14 residues. The CDR3 protein is CASRNPEGGETQYF. Written as DNA, the CDR3 is TGTGCCAGCAGAAACCCCGAGGGAGGAGAGACCCAGTACTTC.

This sequence joins TRBV7-6 and TRBJ2-1; 9 nucleotides line up with TRBD1. This CDR3 is built from 17 residues. CDR1 and CDR2 (germline): SGHVS, FNYEAQ. The ends lost 5 bases at V and 0 bases at J; junction bases unmatched: 8. The CDR3 spells CASSPGQGLSSYNEQFF. The CDR3 DNA reads TGTGCCAGCAGCCCGGGACAGGGACTAAGCTCCTACAATGAGCAGTTCTTC.

V usage is TRBV3-1 (or the pseudogene TRBV3-2) and J usage is TRBJ1-6; D remains unclear. Per germline, CDR1 LGHDT and CDR2 YNNKEL (reference sequence). The CDR3 is made up of 19 amino acids. Trimming took off 0 bases at V and 6 bases at J, with 21 bases between the two ends. CDR3 in DNA: TGTGCCAGCAGCCAAGACGTACGGGGATCTAGAGTGGGTAATTCACCCCTCCACTTT. It encodes CASSQDVRGSRVGNSPLHF.

The V and J genes are TRBV4-2 and TRBJ2-3, with 11 bases that match TRBD2. V was pared by 4 bases and J by 7 bases, with 16 bases of the junction left unmatched. In germline, CDR1 is LGHNA, CDR2 YNFKEQ. This CDR3 is built from 18 residues. The CDR3 loop is CASSLSPGSSGRANTQYF. CDR3 coding DNA: TGTGCCAGCAGCCTTTCTCCGGGCAGTAGCGGGAGGGCTAATACGCAGTATTTT.

The gene calls are TRBV5-4 and TRBJ2-5; 8 nucleotides line up with TRBD2. J was trimmed by 5 bases and V by 0 bases; bases with no gene match: 9. Germline CDR1 is SGHNT and CDR2 is YYREEE (reference sequence). This CDR3 region has 16 residues. CDR3 amino acids: CASSLARDPGGETQYF. The CDR3 DNA is TGTGCCAGCAGCTTGGCCCGGGACCCGGGAGGGGAGACCCAGTACTTC.

This rearrangement joins TRBV19 to TRBJ1-1; D gene unclear. Trimming removed 1 base at V and 1 base at J, with 10 bases between. The germline V gene encodes CDR1 LNHDA and CDR2 SQIVND (reference sequence). CDR3 size: 15 residues. The CDR3 sequence is CASSIGAPKNTEAFF. CDR3 DNA: TGTGCCAGTAGTATAGGGGCACCTAAGAACACTGAAGCTTTCTTT.

This rearrangement joins TRBV7-9 to TRBJ1-3, with 7 bases matching TRBD1. Looked up from germline, CDR1 is SEHNR and CDR2 is FQNEAQ (reference sequence). This CDR3 comprises 16 residues. J lost 3 bases, V lost 5 bases, and 10 bases had no gene match. DNA of the CDR3: TGTGCCAGCAGCGGGTACCTGGGGGACAGTGGAAACACCATATATTTT. It translates to CASSGYLGDSGNTIYF. The variable domain in full, completed from reference TRBV7-9 and TRBJ1-3, reads DTGVSQNPRHKITKRGQNVTFRCDPISEHNRLYWYRQTLGQGPEFLTYFQNEAQLEKSRLLSDRFSAERPKGSFSTLEIQRTEQGDSAMYLCASSGYLGDSGNTIYFGEGSWLTVV.

The DNA of the CDR3 is TGTGCCAGCAGCAGGACAGTGGCCAGTGGTAATGAAAAACTGTTTTTT. Amino acid sequence: CASSRTVASGNEKLFF. This chain connects TRBV5-5 to TRBJ1-4, with D perhaps TRBD1 (6 bases). Trimming removed 4 bases from V and 4 bases from J, with 17 bases in between. The germline V gene has CDR1 SGHKS and CDR2 YYEKEE (reference sequence). The CDR3 runs 16 residues.

The chain is built from TRBV7-2 and TRBJ2-7, with a tentative D call TRBD1 (6 bases). V lost 5 bases and J lost 5, with 13 bases in between. The CDR3 spans 13 residues. The V gene's germline CDR1 is SGHTA and CDR2 FQGNSA. The CDR3 nucleotides read TGTGCCAGCAGCAAACGACAGGCGGACGAGCAGTACTTC. Encoded protein: CASSKRQADEQYF.

The chain carries TRBV24-1 and TRBJ1-1; D is perhaps TRBD1 (6 bases). The CDR3 consists of 15 residues. Deletions cut 4 bases from V and 3 bases from J, with 14 bases between. Germline CDR1 reads KGHDR; CDR2 reads SFDVKD. The CDR3 reads CATSETGGADTEAFF. DNA of the CDR3: TGTGCCACCAGTGAGACCGGGGGGGCGGACACTGAAGCTTTCTTT.

Here the CDR3 reads CASSYLRGQETQYF. CDR3 nucleotides: TGTGCCAGCAGTTACCTCCGGGGGCAAGAGACCCAGTACTTC. The V call is TRBV6-5, the J call TRBJ2-5, with a tentative D call TRBD2 (6 bases). Germline V gene sequence: CDR1 MNHEY, CDR2 SVGAGI. V lost 2 bases to trimming and J lost 2 bases, with 9 bases between them. The CDR3 loop spans 14 amino acids.

This chain uses TRBV19 with TRBJ1-5; possibly TRBD1 for D (6 bases). The CDR3 runs to 16 residues. Deletions cut 6 bases from V and 3 bases from J, with 18 bases between. Germline V gene lookup returns CDR1 LNHDA and CDR2 SQIVND (reference sequence). CDR3 nucleotide sequence: TGTGCCAGTAGCAACACAGCGGGGGGGGCCAATCAGCCCCAGCATTTT. This encodes CASSNTAGGANQPQHF.

This clone has more than one count but fewer than ten. The chain recombines TRBV2 with TRBJ2-7; D call uncertain. CDR3 length: 14 amino acids. Germline CDR1 reads SNHLY; CDR2 reads FYNNEI. V dropped 2 bases and J dropped 5 bases, with 13 bases sitting between them. For the CDR3, the DNA is TGTGCCAGCAGTGAAATGGCTCCGGGTAACGAGCAGTACTTC. Amino acid sequence: CASSEMAPGNEQYF.

V gene TRBV7-8 combines with J gene TRBJ1-3; 9 nucleotides line up with TRBD1. Losses at the gene ends were 2 bases for V and 4 bases for J; bases not matched to a gene: 6. CDR1 SGHVS and CDR2 FQNEAQ come from the germline V gene. This CDR3 comprises 16 residues. The CDR3 loop reads CASSLKGTGMGNTIYF. The CDR3 region has the DNA TGTGCCAGCAGCTTAAAAGGGACAGGGATGGGAAACACCATATATTTT.

The V call is TRBV12-5, the J call TRBJ2-2; 14 bases line up with TRBD2. Germline V lookup: CDR1 LGHNT, CDR2 FRNRAP. V lost 5 bases and J lost 4; bases outside the gene matches: 3. This CDR3 has 16 residues. The CDR3 spells CASGHGLAGGTGELFF. CDR3 coding DNA: TGTGCTAGTGGTCACGGACTAGCGGGAGGCACCGGGGAGCTGTTTTTT.

Comment on this clone: Within the sample, other DNA sequences also encode this same CDR3. This sequence joins TRBV3-1 (or the pseudogene TRBV3-2) and TRBJ2-7, with TRBD1 identical over 7 bases. Germline V gene data show CDR1 as LGHDT and CDR2 as YNNKEL (reference sequence). The CDR3 spans 14 residues. V lost 1 base, J lost 3 bases, and 3 bases stayed unmatched. The CDR3, as DNA: TGTGCCAGCAGCCAAGGCCAGGGGGTCTACGAGCAGTACTTC. It yields the protein CASSQGQGVYEQYF.

V and J are TRBV18 and TRBJ2-6; D gene ambiguous. The CDR3 is 13 residues long. V gave up 7 bases and J gave up 4 bases, with 8 bases separating them. Germline CDR1 is KGHSH and CDR2 is LQKENI. The CDR3 spells CASFPSGANVLTF. The CDR3 coding sequence is TGTGCCAGCTTCCCCTCGGGGGCCAACGTCCTGACTTTC.

Worth noting for this clone: At one of its ends the junction is not consistent with the germline gene, which may arise from a read error. The chain has TRBV7-7 and TRBJ2-3; a possible D gene is TRBD2 (6 bases). In germline, CDR1 is SSHAT, CDR2 FNYEAQ (reference sequence). The length of the CDR3 is 14 residues. The DNA of the CDR3 is TGTGCTAGCAGCCGCGCGGGGCGCACAGATACGCAGTATTTT. Translating it yields CASSRAGRTDTQYF. Variable domain in full (rest from reference TRBV7-7 and TRBJ2-3): GAGVSQSPRYKVTKRGQDVTLRCDPISSHATLYWYQQALGQGPEFLTYFNYEAQPDKSGLPSDRFSAERPEGSISTLTIQRTEQRDSAMYRCASSRAGRTDTQYFGPGTRLTVL.

This clone was found a few times. The chain carries TRBV5-1 and TRBJ1-3; D may be TRBD1 (5 bases). V lost 5 bases and J lost 10, with 25 bases in between. The CDR3 is 16 amino acids. Germline-derived CDR1 and CDR2 are SGHRS and YFSETQ. CDR3 coding DNA: TGCGCCAGCAGTCTTGGGACTGGAGGCCAATTTAGAACCATATATTTT. Amino acid sequence: CASSLGTGGQFRTIYF.

The CDR3 protein is CASSLDRVNEKLFF. The CDR3, as DNA: TGTGCCAGCAGCCTCGACAGGGTTAATGAAAAACTGTTTTTT. The genes are TRBV7-6 and TRBJ1-4, with TRBD1 identical over 7 bases. V was clipped by 5 bases and J by 4 bases; unmatched bases: 4. CDR3 size: 14 residues. Germline CDR1 reads SGHVS; CDR2 reads FNYEAQ.

The rearrangement joins TRBV15 to TRBJ1-3, with D perhaps TRBD1 (6 bases). The V and J ends lost 2 bases and 0 bases respectively, with 23 bases between them. CDR3 length equals 20 residues. Germline V gives CDR1 LNHNV, CDR2 YYDKDF (reference sequence). Here the CDR3 reads CATSRSGFGDTPLSGNTIYF. CDR3 sequence (DNA): TGTGCCACCAGCAGATCTGGATTCGGGGACACTCCACTCTCTGGAAACACCATATATTTT.

V is TRBV28 and J is TRBJ1-5, with a tentative D call TRBD1 (6 bases). This CDR3 spans 14 amino acids. Germline V gene data show CDR1 as MDHEN and CDR2 as SYDVKM. V shed 5 bases and J shed 2 bases, with 10 bases lying between them. The CDR3 spells CASSPGGGNQPQHF. In DNA form, the CDR3 reads TGTGCCAGCAGTCCGGGGGGCGGCAATCAGCCCCAGCATTTT.

This chain connects TRBV5-8 to TRBJ2-1; 8 bases line up with TRBD2. Germline V gene data show CDR1 as SGHTS and CDR2 as YDEGEE. The CDR3 totals 16 residues. Trimming removed 2 bases from V and 0 bases from J; junction bases left unmatched: 4. Here the CDR3 reads CASSLAGDSSYNEQFF. DNA of the CDR3: TGTGCCAGCAGCTTAGCGGGAGACAGCTCCTACAATGAGCAGTTCTTC.

The rearrangement links TRBV5-1 to TRBJ1-1; 11 bases are shared with TRBD1. V shed 2 bases and J 4 bases; nucleotides not matched to a gene: 7. The CDR3 has 16 amino acids. Germline-derived CDR1 and CDR2 are SGHRS and YFSETQ. CDR3 in amino acids: CASSFGTGGSGTEAFF. The CDR3 coding sequence is TGCGCCAGCAGCTTTGGGACAGGGGGATCGGGCACTGAAGCTTTCTTT.

The gene calls are TRBV11-2 and TRBJ2-5, with D perhaps matching TRBD2 (5 bases). V gave up 2 bases and J gave up 5 bases, with 18 bases separating them. This CDR3 is 16 amino acids long. CDR1 and CDR2 (germline): SGHAT, FQNNGV. The CDR3, as DNA: TGTGCCAGCAGCTTAAGGTCTTCGGACCCGGGGGAGACCCAGTACTTC. Amino acids: CASSLRSSDPGETQYF. The full variable domain, rest sourced from reference TRBV11-2 and TRBJ2-5, is EAGVAQSPRYKIIEKRQSVAFWCNPISGHATLYWYQQILGQGPKLLIQFQNNGVVDDSQLPKDRFSAERLKGVDSTLKIQPAKLEDSAVYLCASSLRSSDPGETQYFGPGTRLLVL.

The chain carries TRBV11-2 and TRBJ2-5; 10 bases map to TRBD1. CDR1 is SGHAT and CDR2 is FQNNGV in the germline V gene. This CDR3 is built from 18 residues. The trim removed 2 bases at V and 4 bases at J, leaving 13 bases unmatched. DNA for the CDR3: TGTGCCAGCAGCTTAAACCCTCGTGGGACAGGGGTAGGAGAGACCCAGTACTTC. Translated, it gives CASSLNPRGTGVGETQYF.

There are a few counts of this clone. The chain links TRBV11-2 to TRBJ1-5, with no clear D. This CDR3 has 13 residues. V lost 5 bases, J lost 4 bases, and 9 bases lay in between. Germline values: CDR1 SGHAT, CDR2 FQNNGV. The CDR3 DNA is TGTGCCAGCAGCCTCGCGTCGAATCAGCCCCAGCATTTT. It is translated as CASSLASNQPQHF.

The count of this clone is one. The chain has TRBV2 and TRBJ2-7, with TRBD1 matching 10 bases. Germline lookup yields CDR1 SNHLY and CDR2 FYNNEI. The CDR3 totals 14 residues. The V and J ends lost 8 bases and 2 bases, in that order; junction bases with no gene match: 6. The CDR3 region has the DNA TGTGCCAGCCAGGGACAGGGGTATCCCTACGAGCAGTACTTC. Residues: CASQGQGYPYEQYF.

The rearrangement joins TRBV27 to TRBJ1-2; 7 nucleotides align to TRBD1. The CDR3 runs to 15 residues. V gave up 5 bases and J gave up 7 bases; unmatched junction bases: 13. Germline V gives CDR1 MNHEY, CDR2 SMNVEV (reference sequence). This chain's CDR3 is CASSPTGEGSPGYTF. The CDR3 bases are TGTGCCAGCAGTCCCACAGGGGAAGGATCTCCTGGCTACACCTTC.